This entry lists 28 T cell receptor beta chains sequenced from one sample in a study of T cells in Graves' hyperthyroidism and ophthalmopathy. Researchers amplified the TCR beta CDR3 regions from RNA transcripts. When the TCR CDR3 underwent first-round RT-PCR, the HTBI primer set was used. Each CDR3 protein gets one entry after TCRdb re-called the multiplex PCR reads with MiXCR. In the table there are more than 550,000 distinct CDR3 sequences, roughly 20% of which are singletons. Sample: blood. The source is a woman aged 50 to 60 with Graves' hyperthyroidism that later progressed to Graves' ophthalmopathy.

V is TRBV5-1 and J is TRBJ1-5, with TRBD1 as a possible D gene (5 bases). This CDR3 comprises 18 residues. Germline values: CDR1 SGHRS, CDR2 YFSETQ. Trimming left V 0 bases short and J 5 bases short, with 21 bases between. CDR3 protein: CASSLGLASMGEDQPQHF. The CDR3 bases are TGCGCCAGCAGCTTGGGTCTCGCGTCGATGGGGGAAGATCAGCCCCAGCATTTT.

This chain uses TRBV20-1 with TRBJ2-1; D might be TRBD2 (6 bases). Trimming removed 1 base from V and 10 bases from J, with 11 bases in between. This CDR3 region has 12 residues. Germline V gives CDR1 DFQATT, CDR2 SNEGSKA (reference sequence). CDR3 in DNA: TGCAGTGCTAGAGGACTAGTAGTGGAGCAGTTCTTC. It is translated as CSARGLVVEQFF.

The chain has TRBV11-2 and TRBJ2-7; TRBD2 is a possible D gene (7 bases). This CDR3 has 16 residues. The V end was cut by 1 base, the J end by 1 base, with 14 bases between. From germline, CDR1 is SGHAT and CDR2 FQNNGV. The DNA for the CDR3 is TGTGCCAGCAGCTTAGGGGTAGGGGGGGTATCCTACGAGCAGTACTTC. This translates into CASSLGVGGVSYEQYF.

This clonotype was detected a few times. This chain connects TRBV30 to TRBJ1-5; D possibly corresponds to TRBD1 (5 bases). With 0 bases removed from V and 7 bases from J, the gap between germline ends came to 13 bases. This CDR3 is 14 amino acids long. Germline values: CDR1 GTSNPN, CDR2 SVGIG (reference sequence). The CDR3, as DNA: TGTGCCTGGAGTGTACGAGGGGAGAACCAGCCCCAGCATTTT. Its translation: CAWSVRGENQPQHF. Supplemented by reference TRBV30 and TRBJ1-5, the full variable domain reads SQTIHQWPATLVQPVGSPLSLECTVEGTSNPNLYWYRQAAGRGLQLLFYSVGIGQISSEVPQNLSASRPQDRQFILSSKKLLLSDSGFYLCAWSVRGENQPQHFGDGTRLSIL.

This clonotype turned up a few times. CDR3 protein: CASSITGGVFTGELFF. The CDR3 DNA sequence: TGTGCCAGCAGCATTACAGGGGGCGTTTTCACCGGGGAGCTGTTTTTT. This chain links TRBV11-3 with TRBJ2-2; 9 bases match TRBD1. Germline V gene sequence: CDR1 SGHNT, CDR2 YENEEA. The CDR3 loop spans 16 amino acids. Trimming took 5 bases from V and 4 from J; bases not matched to a gene: 8.

In this sample, this clonotype turned up once. The chain uses TRBV4-1 and TRBJ2-3, with TRBD2 identical over 7 bases. V gave up 6 bases and J gave up 3 bases; unmatched junction bases: 15. From germline, CDR1 is MGHRA and CDR2 YSYEKL. CDR3 size: 17 residues. CDR3 coding DNA: TGCGCCAGCAGGACCGCGCTTGAGCGGGGAGATACAGATACGCAGTATTTT. This sequence encodes CASRTALERGDTDTQYF.

In the case of this clonotype: A much larger clone sits a single nucleotide away, making a read error possible. The V and J genes are TRBV7-9 and TRBJ2-6, with unresolved D. With 1 base removed from V and 0 bases from J, the gap between germline ends came to 7 bases. CDR3 size: 16 residues. Per germline, CDR1 SEHNR and CDR2 FQNEAQ (reference sequence). CDR3 sequence reads: CASSLEWDSGANVLTF. CDR3 nucleotide sequence: TGTGCCAGCAGCTTAGAGTGGGACTCTGGGGCCAACGTCCTGACTTTC.

This clonotype was seen many times. The rearrangement joins TRBV30 to TRBJ1-5, with D perhaps TRBD1 (5 bases). From germline, CDR1 is GTSNPN and CDR2 SVGIG (reference sequence). V was clipped by 1 base and J by 6 bases, with 7 bases between them. The CDR3 sequence is 12 residues long. In nucleotides, the CDR3 is TGTGCCTGGAGTGCAGGGAGTCAGCCCCAGCATTTT. Its translation: CAWSAGSQPQHF.

This clonotype occurred a few times. The V call is TRBV27, the J call TRBJ1-5; 7 bases align to TRBD1. The CDR3 runs to 14 residues. V was clipped by 6 bases and J by 3 bases; unmatched bases: 5. Germline V gene sequence: CDR1 MNHEY, CDR2 SMNVEV (reference sequence). The CDR3 bases are TGTGCCAGCAGCCACAGGGGTGACAATCAGCCCCAGCATTTT. Translation gives CASSHRGDNQPQHF.

In this sample, this clonotype turned up a few times. This chain links TRBV15 with TRBJ1-5; D is uncertain. The germline V and J ends were trimmed by 0 bases and 9 bases, with 12 bases remaining between them. The CDR3 contains 14 residues. CDR1 and CDR2 from the germline V gene are LNHNV and YYDKDF (reference sequence). As DNA, the CDR3 is TGTGCCACCAGCAGAGATGGGAGGCCGGGGCCCCAGCATTTT. Translated: CATSRDGRPGPQHF.

This clonotype has ten or more counts. The CDR3 DNA reads as TGCGCCAGCAGCTCGGGACCGCCCGATGAGCAGTTCTTC. The encoded protein is CASSSGPPDEQFF. The chain combines TRBV5-1 with TRBJ2-1; the D call may be TRBD1 or TRBD2 (5 bases each). CDR3 size: 13 residues. The germline CDR1 and CDR2 sequences are SGHRS and YFSETQ. Trimming took 3 bases from V and 8 from J, leaving 12 bases between them.

The genes are TRBV30 and TRBJ2-6; D gene unclear. Germline V gene lookup returns CDR1 GTSNPN and CDR2 SVGIG (reference sequence). This CDR3 spans 17 amino acids. The V end lost 0 bases, the J end lost 3 bases, and 15 bases lay between the germline ends. The CDR3 coding sequence is TGTGCCTGGAGTGTAGAACCCGGACCGGGTGGGGCCAACGTCCTGACTTTC. Amino acid sequence: CAWSVEPGPGGANVLTF.

This clonotype was seen at least ten times. This chain connects TRBV12-3 or TRBV12-4 to TRBJ1-1, with TRBD1 matching 7 bases. The V and J ends lost 5 bases and 4 bases, in that order; junction bases with no gene match: 10. This CDR3 is 15 amino acids long. CDR3 coding DNA: TGTGCCAGCAGTACACGGACAGGTGGGGTCACTGAAGCTTTCTTT. Protein: CASSTRTGGVTEAFF.

This clonotype was found a few times. Mismatch with germline at one junction end may stem from a read error. In DNA, the CDR3 is TGTGCCAGCAGGCGAACAGGACAGCAGTTCGTGAACTTC. It specifies CASRRTGQQFVNF. The gene calls are TRBV6-2 or TRBV6-3 and TRBJ2-5; possible D gene TRBD1, 6 bases. The CDR3 covers 13 residues. Germline V gene data show CDR1 as MNHEY and CDR2 as SVGEGT.

This clonotype showed up many times. This chain joins TRBV3-1 and TRBJ1-1; D is undetermined. V gave up 5 bases and J gave up 3 bases, with 10 bases separating them. The CDR3 runs 13 residues. Per germline, CDR1 LGHDT and CDR2 YNNKEL (reference sequence). CDR3 loop: CASSDTDDTEAFF. Here the CDR3 DNA reads TGTGCCAGCAGCGACACTGACGACACTGAAGCTTTCTTT.

A few counts support this clonotype. The chain combines TRBV19 with TRBJ1-5; TRBD1 might be the D (5 bases). The CDR3 runs 19 residues. Trimming removed 3 bases at V and 6 bases at J, with 27 bases between. Germline V CDR1 and CDR2: LNHDA, SQIVND (reference sequence). The CDR3 spells CASSISDRVGGGLGQPQHF. CDR3 bases: TGTGCCAGTAGTATCTCCGACCGGGTCGGGGGGGGTCTTGGTCAGCCCCAGCATTTT.

The table lists this clonotype with many counts. The genes are TRBV7-2 and TRBJ2-3; 7 bases are shared with TRBD2. Trimming at V came to 3 bases and at J to 11 bases, leaving 8 bases not matched to a gene. This CDR3 region has 13 residues. The germline CDR1 and CDR2 sequences are SGHTA and FQGNSA. Here the CDR3 DNA reads TGTGCCAGCAGCTTCCCCCAGCGGGGAGGGCAGTATTTT. It translates to CASSFPQRGGQYF. Full variable domain (outside the CDR3, taken from reference TRBV7-2 and TRBJ2-3): GAGVSQSPSNKVTEKGKDVELRCDPISGHTALYWYRQSLGQGLEFLIYFQGNSAPDKSGLPSDRFSAERTGGSVSTLTIQRTQQEDSAVYLCASSFPQRGGQYFGPGTRLTVL.

This clonotype was found many times. V and J are TRBV5-1 and TRBJ2-3; tentatively, D is TRBD1 (6 bases). CDR3 length: 15 amino acids. Germline values: CDR1 SGHRS, CDR2 YFSETQ. V was clipped by 2 bases and J by 3 bases, with 13 bases between them. CDR3 in amino acids: CASSFKQGWTDTQYF. The CDR3 DNA follows: TGCGCCAGCAGCTTCAAACAGGGTTGGACAGATACGCAGTATTTT.

This clonotype was detected a few times. The chain carries TRBV4-1 and TRBJ2-7, with D perhaps TRBD2 (5 bases). The germline V gene has CDR1 MGHRA and CDR2 YSYEKL. The length of the CDR3 is 15 residues. Trimming stripped 1 base from V and 2 bases from J, with 12 bases between. The CDR3 is CASSQGERAPYEQYF. The CDR3 DNA is TGCGCCAGCAGCCAAGGAGAGAGGGCCCCCTACGAGCAGTACTTC.

This chain joins TRBV12-3 or TRBV12-4 and TRBJ2-5; 12 nucleotides match TRBD1. Unmatched junction bases numbered 8, after V lost 8 bases and J lost 4 bases. The CDR3 sequence is 15 residues long. This CDR3 is CASAPGTGGSETQYF. The CDR3 coding sequence is TGTGCCAGCGCTCCCGGGACAGGGGGCTCAGAGACCCAGTACTTC.

V and J are TRBV7-9 and TRBJ1-6, with D possibly TRBD1 on 5 matching bases. This CDR3 region has 15 residues. V dropped 4 bases and J dropped 7 bases, with 14 bases sitting between them. Germline-derived CDR1 and CDR2 are SEHNR and FQNEAQ (reference sequence). The DNA of the CDR3 is TGTGCCAGCAGCTCCCGGGACCGTGAAAATTCACCCCTCCACTTT. Protein sequence: CASSSRDRENSPLHF.

This clonotype has more than one count but fewer than ten. The rearrangement joins TRBV4-2 to TRBJ1-5; D not certain. V lost 1 base and J 6 bases, leaving 13 bases between the germline ends. The CDR3 loop spans 15 amino acids. Germline-derived CDR1 and CDR2 are LGHNA and YNFKEQ. CDR3 loop: CASSQVGGDSQPQHF. CDR3 nucleotide sequence: TGTGCCAGCAGCCAAGTGGGCGGGGATAGTCAGCCCCAGCATTTT.

The J gene is TRBJ2-2, the V gene TRBV7-8; 7 bases match TRBD1. The CDR3 has 15 amino acids. Germline loops: CDR1 SGHVS, CDR2 FQNEAQ. V lost 6 bases and J lost 1; bases outside the gene matches: 5. The CDR3 region is CASRAGTENTGELFF. The CDR3 nucleotides are TGTGCCAGCAGGGCCGGGACAGAGAACACCGGGGAGCTGTTTTTT. Drawing the rest from reference TRBV7-8 and TRBJ2-2, the complete variable domain is GAGVSQSPRYKVAKRGQDVALRCDPISGHVSLFWYQQALGQGPEFLTYFQNEAQLDKSGLPSDRFFAERPEGSVSTLKIQRTQQEDSAVYLCASRAGTENTGELFFGEGSRLTVL.

This clonotype occurred many times. J is TRBJ2-1 and V is TRBV11-2; the match to TRBD2 covers 13 bases. The CDR3 sequence is 16 residues long. Germline trimming cut 4 bases from V and 5 bases from J; bases unmatched to any gene: 5. Germline values: CDR1 SGHAT, CDR2 FQNNGV. CDR3 loop: CASSWGTSGDNNEQFF. Here the CDR3 DNA reads TGTGCCAGCAGCTGGGGGACTAGCGGGGACAACAATGAGCAGTTCTTC. The full variable domain, in which reference TRBV11-2 and TRBJ2-1 provide the parts outside the CDR3, is EAGVAQSPRYKIIEKRQSVAFWCNPISGHATLYWYQQILGQGPKLLIQFQNNGVVDDSQLPKDRFSAERLKGVDSTLKIQPAKLEDSAVYLCASSWGTSGDNNEQFFGPGTRLTVL.

This clonotype was found a few times. The rearrangement links TRBV6-1 to TRBJ1-5; D is perhaps TRBD1 (6 bases). Germline CDR1 MNHNS, CDR2 SASEGT. The CDR3 sequence is 16 residues long. The V and J ends lost 4 bases and 0 bases respectively, with 13 bases between them. In nucleotides, the CDR3 is TGTGCCAGCAGTGCCGGGACACAGGGTAGCAATCAGCCCCAGCATTTT. Protein: CASSAGTQGSNQPQHF.

The sample holds a few counts of this clonotype. The chain combines TRBV6-2 or TRBV6-3 with TRBJ2-1; D is unclear. This CDR3 contains 12 residues. The V gene's germline CDR1 is MNHEY and CDR2 SVGEGT. V gave up 0 bases and J gave up 9 bases, with 6 bases separating them. For the CDR3, the DNA is TGTGCCAGCAGTTACTCTCCAGCTGAGCAGTTCTTC. Encoded protein: CASSYSPAEQFF.

This clonotype appeared many times. V and J are TRBV11-3 and TRBJ2-1, with a tentative D call TRBD1 (6 bases). Deletions cut 4 bases from V and 0 bases from J, with 10 bases between. CDR3 size: 15 residues. Germline loops: CDR1 SGHNT, CDR2 YENEEA. The CDR3 sequence: CASSWDTGSYNEQFF. The DNA of the CDR3 is TGTGCCAGCAGCTGGGACACCGGCTCCTACAATGAGCAGTTCTTC.

Only a few counts were recorded for this clonotype. Germline is not matched at one junction end, which may reflect a read error. This chain connects TRBV5-1 to TRBJ1-1, with no clear D. Germline CDR1 reads SGHRS; CDR2 reads YFSETQ. The CDR3 loop spans 12 amino acids. As DNA, the CDR3 is TGCGCCGGCAGCTTGGTTGGAACTGAAGCTTTCTTT. As protein: CAGSLVGTEAFF.